This is a list of T cell receptor beta chains from one sample in a study of cytomegalovirus exposure and HLA in healthy donors. Profiled with immunoSEQ multiplex PCR; TCRdb holds only in-frame clones, not every one. The sample contains some 84,000 clones, under 85% of which appear only once. The sequenced sample was PBMCs. These TCRs come from a boy aged 10-17 years in good health and CMV-seronegative. The conserved cysteine and the conserved F or W are not part of the CDR3 here. Part of the rows lack a size; the others show once, few, many or a class for expanded clones.

V: TRBV7-3; size: once; J: TRBJ2-7; CDR3: ASSRDGQVAYEQY
V: TRBV5-1; size: few; J: TRBJ1-1; CDR3: ASRITGTAEAF
V: TRBV5-1; size: .; J: TRBJ1-1; CDR3: ASSSSLNTEAF
V: TRBV2; size: .; J: TRBJ2-7; CDR3: ASSDGLAGGPKLYEQY
V: TRBV6-5; size: few; J: TRBJ2-1; CDR3: ASRGTSYNEQF
V: TRBV25-1; size: .; J: TRBJ2-7; CDR3: ASSASGAFQYEQY
V: TRBV7-2; size: .; J: TRBJ2-7; CDR3: ASSTPSGYEQY
V: TRBV4-2; size: .; J: TRBJ2-7; CDR3: ASSHLLAGFHEQY
V: TRBV28; size: few; J: TRBJ2-1; CDR3: ASSLLGGSSYNEQF
V: TRBV5-4; size: once; J: TRBJ2-4; CDR3: ASSSHSEAKNIQY
V: TRBV5-6; size: .; J: TRBJ2-3; CDR3: ASSLGPKRY
V: TRBV6-5; size: .; J: TRBJ1-6; CDR3: ASSGGGLPLH
V: TRBV14; size: once; J: TRBJ2-7; CDR3: ASSQDWAGGTISYEQY
V: TRBV7-6; size: .; J: TRBJ1-5; CDR3: ASSLGAGQGGNQPQH
V: TRBV7-2; size: .; J: TRBJ2-3; CDR3: ASSLFSADTQY
V: TRBV6-5; size: few; J: TRBJ2-1; CDR3: ASSYSGNEQF
V: TRBV15; size: .; J: TRBJ2-7; CDR3: ATSRDSVAYEQY
V: TRBV4-2; size: .; J: TRBJ1-1; CDR3: ASSQDGARTGRTEAF
V: TRBV29-1; size: .; J: TRBJ2-1; CDR3: SVVGGGLAYNEQF
V: TRBV30; size: .; J: TRBJ2-7; CDR3: AWRGAPTYEQY
V: TRBV7-2; size: .; J: TRBJ2-1; CDR3: ASSPGLAGISYNEQF
V: TRBV5-4; size: few; J: TRBJ2-7; CDR3: ASSLGGQGADEQY
V: TRBV7-9; size: .; J: TRBJ1-2; CDR3: ASSRGQGANGYT
V: TRBV19; size: few; J: TRBJ2-5; CDR3: ASSIGLVGYETQY
V: TRBV9; size: .; J: TRBJ1-4; CDR3: ASSVVAGSGEKLF
V: TRBV6-5; size: once; J: TRBJ2-7; CDR3: ASSLGGSEQY
V: TRBV6-1; size: .; J: TRBJ1-1; CDR3: ASSEQWRNTEAF
V: TRBV6-5; size: .; J: TRBJ1-1; CDR3: ASSLGARSTEAF
V: TRBV6-1; size: .; J: TRBJ1-5; CDR3: ASGDRARSNQPQH
V: TRBV28; size: .; J: TRBJ2-7; CDR3: ASSSWWRTGYEQY
V: TRBV7-9; size: .; J: TRBJ2-7; CDR3: ASSLVLAGAGEQY
V: TRBV29-1; size: .; J: TRBJ1-5; CDR3: SVLEGAGQPQH
V: TRBV6-6; size: .; J: TRBJ2-7; CDR3: ASSYARDEQY
V: TRBV5-6; size: .; J: TRBJ2-1; CDR3: ASSEQGRNEQF
V: TRBV28; size: .; J: TRBJ2-1; CDR3: ASSPGLAAREQF
V: TRBV2; size: .; J: TRBJ2-7; CDR3: ASSGRENEQY
V: TRBV30; size: .; J: TRBJ2-7; CDR3: AWSVQGTATYEQY
V: TRBV10-3; size: once; J: TRBJ1-3; CDR3: AISQDGTVGNTIY
V: TRBV7-9; size: once; J: TRBJ2-7; CDR3: ASSPLPYEQY
V: TRBV18; size: .; J: TRBJ1-4; CDR3: ASSPRPGEKLF
V: TRBV28; size: .; J: TRBJ2-7; CDR3: ASSSGGIAYEQY
V: TRBV15; size: .; J: TRBJ2-5; CDR3: ATAGGAQETQY
V: TRBV27; size: .; J: TRBJ1-1; CDR3: ATLFQAEAF
V: TRBV7-2; size: .; J: TRBJ2-1; CDR3: ASSLSAGVYNEQF
V: TRBV7-7; size: .; J: TRBJ2-1; CDR3: ASSLGDRGDNEQF
V: TRBV4-3; size: .; J: TRBJ1-3; CDR3: ASSQGGGNGNTIY